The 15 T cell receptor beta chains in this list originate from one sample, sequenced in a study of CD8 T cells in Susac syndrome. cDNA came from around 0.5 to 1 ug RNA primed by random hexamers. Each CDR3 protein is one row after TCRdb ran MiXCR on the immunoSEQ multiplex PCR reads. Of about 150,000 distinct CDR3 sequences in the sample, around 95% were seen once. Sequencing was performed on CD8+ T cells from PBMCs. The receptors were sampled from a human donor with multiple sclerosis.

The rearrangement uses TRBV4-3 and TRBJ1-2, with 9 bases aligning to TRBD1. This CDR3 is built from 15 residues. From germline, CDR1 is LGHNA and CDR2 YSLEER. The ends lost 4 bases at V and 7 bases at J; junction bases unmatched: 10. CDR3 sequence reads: CASSLLGDRVAGYTF. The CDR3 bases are TGCGCCAGCAGCCTCCTTGGGGACAGGGTTGCTGGCTACACCTTC.

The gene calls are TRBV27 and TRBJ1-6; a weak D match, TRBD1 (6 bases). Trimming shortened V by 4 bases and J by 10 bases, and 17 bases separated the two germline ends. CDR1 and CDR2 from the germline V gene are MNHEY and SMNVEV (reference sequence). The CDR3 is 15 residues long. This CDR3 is CASSSSGGASSPLHF. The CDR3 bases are TGTGCCAGCAGTTCTAGTGGGGGCGCCTCCTCACCCCTCCACTTT.

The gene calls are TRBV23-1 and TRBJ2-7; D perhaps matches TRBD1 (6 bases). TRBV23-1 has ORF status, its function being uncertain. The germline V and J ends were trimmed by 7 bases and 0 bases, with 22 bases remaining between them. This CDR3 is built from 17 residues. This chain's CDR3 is CASNPNPRGFLSYEQYF. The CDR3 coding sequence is TGCGCCAGCAACCCGAACCCCAGGGGATTCCTCTCCTACGAGCAGTACTTC.

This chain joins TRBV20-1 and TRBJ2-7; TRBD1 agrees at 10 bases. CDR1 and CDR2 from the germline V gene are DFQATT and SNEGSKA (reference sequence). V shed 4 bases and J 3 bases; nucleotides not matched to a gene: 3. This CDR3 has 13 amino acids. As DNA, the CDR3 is TGCAGTGCTACCGGGACAGGGGACTACGAGCAGTACTTC. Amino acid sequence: CSATGTGDYEQYF.

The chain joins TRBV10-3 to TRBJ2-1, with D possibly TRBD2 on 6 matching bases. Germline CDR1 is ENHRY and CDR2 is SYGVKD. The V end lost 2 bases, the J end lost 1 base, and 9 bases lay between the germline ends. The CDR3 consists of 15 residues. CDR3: CAISERDWSYNEQFF. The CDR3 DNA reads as TGTGCCATCAGTGAGAGGGACTGGTCCTACAATGAGCAGTTCTTC.

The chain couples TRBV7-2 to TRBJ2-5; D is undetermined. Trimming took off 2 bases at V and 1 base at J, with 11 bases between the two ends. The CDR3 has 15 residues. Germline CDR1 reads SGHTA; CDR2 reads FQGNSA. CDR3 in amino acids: CASSLTTLIQETQYF. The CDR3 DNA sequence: TGTGCCAGCAGCTTAACGACGCTTATCCAAGAGACCCAGTACTTC.

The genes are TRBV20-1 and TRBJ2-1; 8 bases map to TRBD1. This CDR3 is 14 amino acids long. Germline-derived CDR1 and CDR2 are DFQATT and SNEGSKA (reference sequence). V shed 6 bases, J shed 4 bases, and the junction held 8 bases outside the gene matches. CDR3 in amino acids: CSALRDRNYNEQFF. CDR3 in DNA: TGCAGTGCGCTCCGGGACAGGAATTACAATGAGCAGTTCTTC.

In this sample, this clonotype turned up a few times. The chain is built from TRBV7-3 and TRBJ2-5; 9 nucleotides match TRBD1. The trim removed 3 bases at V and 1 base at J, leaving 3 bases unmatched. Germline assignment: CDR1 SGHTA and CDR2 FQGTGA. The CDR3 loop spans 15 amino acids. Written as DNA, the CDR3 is TGTGCCAGCAGCTTGGGGGACAGGGCCCAAGAGACCCAGTACTTC. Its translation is CASSLGDRAQETQYF.

The CDR3 loop reads CSASTGEVLSQYF. The CDR3 nucleotides read TGCAGTGCTAGTACAGGGGAGGTCTTATCCCAGTACTTC. The chain has TRBV20-1 and TRBJ2-5; TRBD1 might be the D (7 bases). V was shortened by 3 bases and J by 9 bases, with 17 bases between the two germline ends. The germline CDR1 and CDR2 sequences are DFQATT and SNEGSKA (reference sequence). The CDR3 has 13 residues.

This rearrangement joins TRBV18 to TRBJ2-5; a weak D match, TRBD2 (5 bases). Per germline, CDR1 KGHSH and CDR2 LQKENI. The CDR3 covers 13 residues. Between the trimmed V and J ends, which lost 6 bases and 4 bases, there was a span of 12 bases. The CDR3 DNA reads TGTGCCAGCTCGCGGCAGGCGGGAGAGACCCAGTACTTC. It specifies CASSRQAGETQYF. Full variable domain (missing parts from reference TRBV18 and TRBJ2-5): NAGVMQNPRHLVRRRGQEARLRCSPMKGHSHVYWYRQLPEEGLKFMVYLQKENIIDESGMPKERFSAEFPKEGPSILRIQQVVRGDSAAYFCASSRQAGETQYFGPGTRLLVL.

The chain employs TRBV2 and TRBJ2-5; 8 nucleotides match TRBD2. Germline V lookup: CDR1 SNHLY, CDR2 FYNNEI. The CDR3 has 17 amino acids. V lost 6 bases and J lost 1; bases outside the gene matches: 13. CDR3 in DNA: TGTGCCAGCAGCGGAAGGAGGGTAGCGGGGCCCCAAGAGACCCAGTACTTC. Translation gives CASSGRRVAGPQETQYF.

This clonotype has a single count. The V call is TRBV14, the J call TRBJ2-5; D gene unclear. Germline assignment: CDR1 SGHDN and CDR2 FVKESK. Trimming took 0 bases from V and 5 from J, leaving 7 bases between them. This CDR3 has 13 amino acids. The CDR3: CASSQEPKETQYF. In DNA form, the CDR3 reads TGTGCCAGCAGCCAAGAACCGAAGGAGACCCAGTACTTC.

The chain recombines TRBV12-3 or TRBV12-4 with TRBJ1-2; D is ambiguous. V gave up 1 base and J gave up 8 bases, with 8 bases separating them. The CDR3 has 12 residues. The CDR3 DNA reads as TGTGCCAGCAGTTTAGGCCTCCAGGGCTACACCTTC. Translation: CASSLGLQGYTF.

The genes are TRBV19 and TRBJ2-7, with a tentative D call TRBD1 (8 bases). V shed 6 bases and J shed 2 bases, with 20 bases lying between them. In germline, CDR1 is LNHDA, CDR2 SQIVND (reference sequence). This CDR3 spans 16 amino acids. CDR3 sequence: CASRLQGGTGTYEQYF. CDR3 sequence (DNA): TGTGCCAGTAGACTTCAGGGGGGGACAGGAACCTACGAGCAGTACTTC.

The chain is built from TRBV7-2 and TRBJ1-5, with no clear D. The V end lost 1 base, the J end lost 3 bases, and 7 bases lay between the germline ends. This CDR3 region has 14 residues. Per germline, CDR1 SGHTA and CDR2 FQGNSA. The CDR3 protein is CASSLGLNNQPQHF. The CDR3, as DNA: TGTGCCAGCAGCTTAGGGCTAAACAATCAGCCCCAGCATTTT.